This is a list of T cell receptor beta chains from one sample in a study of blood T cell repertoires in COVID-19. Measured with immunoSEQ multiplex PCR; TCRdb has only the in-frame clones, and not every one. The data show about 270,000 clones, with around 88% seen just once and around 5.4% held by the top ten. The source material was peripheral blood. Receptors originate from a man older than 75 with acute or convalescent COVID-19. CDR3s include the opening cysteine and the closing phenylalanine or tryptophan. Each record gives: J gene, clone size, D gene, V gene, CDR3 protein, CDR3 DNA. The D gene is left open where the match is weak. Rows may omit the clone size; those that give it use once, few, many or a size class.

TRBJ2-5	NA	NA	TRBV5-5	CASTSGSQETQYF	TGTGCCAGCACCTCAGGGTCCCAAGAGACCCAGTACTTC
TRBJ1-5	many	NA	TRBV19	CASSTPHTKSSNQPQHF	TGTGCCAGTAGTACCCCGCACACTAAAAGTAGCAATCAGCCCCAGCATTTT
TRBJ2-7	NA	TRBD2	TRBV27	CASSLLTSGSYEQYF	TGTGCCAGCAGTTTACTGACTAGCGGGAGCTACGAGCAGTACTTC
TRBJ1-1	NA	TRBD1	TRBV28	CASSLLDRAGTEAFF	TGTGCCAGCAGTTTATTGGACAGGGCGGGAACTGAAGCTTTCTTT
TRBJ2-5	NA	NA	TRBV7-2	CASSWSVGGYQETQYF	TGTGCCAGCAGCTGGAGCGTGGGGGGATACCAAGAGACCCAGTACTTC
TRBJ2-2	NA	TRBD2	TRBV19	CASSIVGLAGSGELFF	TGTGCCAGTAGTATAGTTGGGCTAGCGGGATCCGGGGAGCTGTTTTTT
TRBJ2-5	once	TRBD1	TRBV18	CASSKGQGGETQYF	TGTGCCAGCTCCAAGGGACAGGGAGGGGAGACCCAGTACTTC
TRBJ1-1	NA	NA	TRBV5-8	CASSLFGLGATAFF	TGTGCCAGCAGCTTGTTCGGGCTGGGGGCGACAGCTTTCTTT
TRBJ2-3	NA	NA	TRBV12-3/TRBV12-4	CASSDSAPDTQYF	TGTGCCAGCAGTGATAGCGCTCCAGATACGCAGTATTTT
TRBJ2-2	NA	TRBD2	TRBV3-1/TRBV3-2	CASSRSGAGTGELFF	TGTGCCAGCAGCCGGAGCGGGGCTGGCACCGGGGAGCTGTTTTTT
TRBJ2-3	NA	NA	TRBV3-1/TRBV3-2	CASSQERLHGDTQYF	TGTGCCAGCAGCCAAGAACGTTTGCACGGAGATACGCAGTATTTT
TRBJ2-3	NA	NA	TRBV6-1	CASSELAAGDTQYF	TGTGCCAGCAGTGAACTGGCCGCAGGCGATACGCAGTATTTT
TRBJ2-7	NA	TRBD2	TRBV5-4	CASSPGVAGGGSEQYF	TGTGCCAGCAGCCCGGGGGTAGCGGGAGGAGGGAGCGAGCAGTACTTC
TRBJ1-6	NA	TRBD1	TRBV27	CASRTGGAYNSPLHF	TGTGCCAGCAGGACAGGGGGTGCCTATAATTCACCCCTCCACTTT
TRBJ1-2	NA	TRBD1	TRBV10-3	CAISESMGQGASTNYGYTF	TGTGCCATCAGTGAGTCGATGGGACAGGGGGCATCGACTAACTATGGCTACACCTTC
TRBJ1-5	NA	NA	TRBV30	CAWSVAGVGNQPQHF	TGTGCCTGGAGTGTTGCGGGGGTTGGCAATCAGCCCCAGCATTTT
TRBJ2-7	NA	TRBD1	TRBV6-1	CASSEGNRGQGLYEQYF	TGTGCCAGCAGTGAAGGTAATAGGGGACAGGGGCTGTACGAGCAGTACTTC
TRBJ2-3	few	NA	TRBV20-1	CSASGGGPTDTQYF	TGCAGTGCTAGTGGGGGGGGCCCGACAGATACGCAGTATTTT
TRBJ1-3	few	TRBD1	TRBV7-6	CASSLVGQMVGNTIYF	TGTGCCAGCAGCTTAGTGGGACAGATGGTTGGAAACACCATATATTTT
TRBJ1-2	NA	TRBD1	TRBV4-1	CASSLGQGQGYTF	TGCGCCAGCAGCCTCGGACAGGGGCAGGGCTACACCTTC
TRBJ1-1	few	NA	TRBV4-2	CASSLTTTAPEAFF	TGTGCCAGCAGCCTAACAACGACTGCGCCCGAAGCTTTCTTT
TRBJ2-2	NA	NA	TRBV28	CASSPPGELFF	TGTGCCAGCAGTCCTCCCGGGGAGCTGTTTTTT
TRBJ2-7	NA	TRBD2	TRBV27	CASRPGGGSYEQYF	TGTGCCAGCAGGCCGGGGGGGGGCTCCTACGAGCAGTACTTC
TRBJ1-4	NA	TRBD1	TRBV5-1	CASSPGGIGGEKLFF	TGCGCCAGCAGCCCAGGGGGGATAGGGGGTGAAAAACTGTTTTTT
TRBJ2-7	NA	TRBD1	TRBV29-1	CSVGQGGGPYEQYF	TGCAGCGTGGGACAGGGAGGGGGACCCTACGAGCAGTACTTC
TRBJ2-1	NA	TRBD2	TRBV5-1	CASISGTSGVGEQFF	TGCGCCAGCATCTCCGGGACTAGCGGCGTTGGTGAGCAGTTCTTC
TRBJ1-1	NA	NA	TRBV12-3/TRBV12-4	CASSLSGNTEAFF	TGTGCCAGCAGTTTATCAGGGAACACTGAAGCTTTCTTT
TRBJ2-2	NA	NA	TRBV5-1	CASSYRRNTGELFF	TGCGCCAGCAGCTACAGGAGAAACACCGGGGAGCTGTTTTTT